One sample yielded the 8 T cell receptor beta chains listed below, sequenced in a study of shared clonotypes between healthy human individuals. TCRdb's copy holds only in-frame clones and misses some; the assay was immunoSEQ multiplex PCR. The repertoire holds around 700,000 clones, with 90% to 95% as singletons. The naive CD8 subset, CD45RO-negative cells positively selected for CCR7, excluded terminally differentiated effector memory CD45RA+ cells. The sequencing sample was made of naive CD8+ T cells sorted from blood. These receptor sequences come from a man in his thirties or forties in good health.

The rearrangement links TRBV5-1 to TRBJ2-5, with 9 bases identical to TRBD2. J gave up 5 bases and V 0 bases, and 20 bases lay outside the gene matches. The germline V gene has CDR1 SGHRS and CDR2 YFSETQ. The CDR3 sequence is 20 residues long. The DNA for the CDR3 is TGCGCCAGCAGCTTGGCCGGAGTCATTGAACTAGCGGGTAATGGGGAGACCCAGTACTTC. It codes for CASSLAGVIELAGNGETQYF.

V is TRBV5-1 and J is TRBJ2-2, with 8 bases identical to TRBD2. The germline gives CDR1 SGHRS, CDR2 YFSETQ. The length of the CDR3 is 16 residues. J was trimmed by 4 bases and V by 7 bases; bases with no gene match: 12. Written as DNA, the CDR3 is TGCGCCAGCGAACAAGCGGGAGTCGGTTTCACCGGGGAGCTGTTTTTT. Translated: CASEQAGVGFTGELFF.

This chain links TRBV28 with TRBJ2-5, with a tentative D call TRBD2 (5 bases). CDR1 and CDR2 (germline): MDHEN, SYDVKM. Trimming removed 6 bases at V and 3 bases at J, with 11 bases between. The CDR3 runs to 13 residues. The CDR3 here is CASRIRGKETQYF. CDR3 nucleotides: TGTGCCAGCAGGATCCGGGGTAAAGAGACCCAGTACTTC.

V gene TRBV4-3 combines with J gene TRBJ1-1; TRBD1 matches at 8 bases. The CDR3 extends over 15 amino acids. Germline-derived CDR1 and CDR2 are LGHNA and YSLEER. V lost 2 bases and J lost 4; bases outside the gene matches: 6. The CDR3 DNA reads as TGCGCCAGCAGCCAATACCAGGGGGCTGGCACTGAAGCTTTCTTT. Translating it yields CASSQYQGAGTEAFF.

This chain connects TRBV30 to TRBJ1-4, with a tentative D call TRBD1 (5 bases). V lost 2 bases to trimming and J lost 4 bases, with 14 bases between them. Germline-derived CDR1 and CDR2 are GTSNPN and SVGIG (reference sequence). The CDR3 runs 15 residues. The CDR3 DNA reads as TGTGCCTGGAGTCGGGGACCGCCGGGTAATGAAAAACTGTTTTTT. Its translation is CAWSRGPPGNEKLFF.

The V and J genes are TRBV29-1 and TRBJ1-2, with no clear D. Germline V lookup: CDR1 SQVTM, CDR2 ANQGSEA. Trimming cost V 3 bases and J 4 bases, with 6 bases left between them. The CDR3 runs to 11 residues. The CDR3, as DNA: TGCAGCGTTGAGAATGGCTATGGCTACACCTTC. Translated, it gives CSVENGYGYTF. The complete variable domain, with remaining parts taken from reference TRBV29-1 and TRBJ1-2, reads SAVISQKPSRDICQRGTSLTIQCQVDSQVTMMFWYRQQPGQSLTLIATANQGSEATYESGFVIDKFPISRPNLTFSTLTVSNMSPEDSSIYLCSVENGYGYTFGSGTRLTVV.

The CDR3 sequence is CASSEIGWGADSSYNEQFF. The CDR3 DNA follows: TGTGCCAGCAGTGAAATTGGGTGGGGGGCCGATAGCTCCTACAATGAGCAGTTCTTC. V gene TRBV6-1 combines with J gene TRBJ2-1, with D possibly called TRBD1 or TRBD2 (6 bases each). Germline V gives CDR1 MNHNS, CDR2 SASEGT. V dropped 2 bases and J dropped 0 bases, with 20 bases sitting between them. CDR3 length: 19 residues.

The count of this clone is one. The chain combines TRBV7-8 with TRBJ1-1; no clear D gene. CDR1 and CDR2 from the germline V gene are SGHVS and FQNEAQ. The ends were cut back, 2 bases at V and 0 bases at J, with 10 bases in the middle. CDR3 length: 15 amino acids. The CDR3 protein is CASSLLLGLNTEAFF. CDR3 nucleotides: TGTGCCAGCAGCTTATTGCTCGGACTGAACACTGAAGCTTTCTTT.